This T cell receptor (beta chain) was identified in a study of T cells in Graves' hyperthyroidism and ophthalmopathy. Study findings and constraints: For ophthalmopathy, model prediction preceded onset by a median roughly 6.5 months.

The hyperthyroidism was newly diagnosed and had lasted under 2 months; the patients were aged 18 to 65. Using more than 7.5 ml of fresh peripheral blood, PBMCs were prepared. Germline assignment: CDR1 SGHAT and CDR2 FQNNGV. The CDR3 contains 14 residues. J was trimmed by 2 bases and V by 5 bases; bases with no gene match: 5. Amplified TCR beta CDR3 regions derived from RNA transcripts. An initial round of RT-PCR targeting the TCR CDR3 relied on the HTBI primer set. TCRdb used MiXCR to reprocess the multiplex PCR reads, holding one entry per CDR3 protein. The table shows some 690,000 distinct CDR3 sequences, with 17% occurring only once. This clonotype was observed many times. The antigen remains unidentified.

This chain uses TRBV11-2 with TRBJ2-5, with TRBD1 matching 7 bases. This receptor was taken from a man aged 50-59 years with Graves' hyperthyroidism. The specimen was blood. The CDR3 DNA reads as TGTGCCAGCAGCCATGTCAGGGGGCAAGAGACCCAGTACTTC. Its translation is CASSHVRGQETQYF.